This TCR beta chain is drawn from a study of cytomegalovirus exposure and HLA in healthy donors. About this clone itself: Its antigen is still unknown.

The PCR ran on 60 Vbeta and 13 Jbeta primers. TCRdb's table, derived via immunoSEQ multiplex PCR, lists solely in-frame clones and lacks some. The sample has some 85,000 clones, 60% to 85% seen once. Findings and caveats of the study: Later work found that TCR association rates differed between HLA loci; DRB1 had the most and HLA-C the fewest. A previous analysis found most TCR beta V segments productive roughly 90% or roughly 30% of the time. One cluster of highly shared sequence variants probably arose as a sequencing artifact. In a later analysis, donors in an Asian-associated ancestry cluster reportedly had fewer N-insertions in productive TCRs than the cohort mean.

Sample: PBMCs. This receptor was identified in a man between 18 and 35 years old in good health and CMV-seropositive.

The CDR3 coding sequence is TGTGCCAGCAGCTTCTCCGGCCGAGGTGAAGCTTTCTTT. Translated, it gives CASSFSGRGEAFF. The rearrangement joins TRBV7-9 to TRBJ1-1; D gene unclear. Germline V gene lookup returns CDR1 SEHNR and CDR2 FQNEAQ (reference sequence). This CDR3 region has 13 residues. V was shortened by 3 bases and J by 7 bases, with 12 bases between the two germline ends. The full variable domain, in which reference TRBV7-9 and TRBJ1-1 provide the parts outside the CDR3, is DTGVSQNPRHKITKRGQNVTFRCDPISEHNRLYWYRQTLGQGPEFLTYFQNEAQLEKSRLLSDRFSAERPKGSFSTLEIQRTEQGDSAMYLCASSFSGRGEAFFGQGTRLTVV.